This T cell receptor beta chain was sequenced for a study of T cell changes during pregnancy in multiple sclerosis. The CDR3 has 19 amino acids. Trimming cost V 4 bases and J 2 bases; bases outside gene matches: 12. Germline V CDR1 and CDR2: SGHTA, FQGNSA. Sequencing used immunoSEQ multiplex PCR; TCRdb keeps in-frame clones, though not all of them. Seen here are about 68,000 clones, about 89% observed once, and the top ten hold around 0.89%. The specimen was peripheral blood, collected in the second trimester of pregnancy. The chain joins TRBV7-2 to TRBJ1-5, with TRBD1 matching over 12 bases. The receptor was derived from a female donor with multiple sclerosis, enrolled in a pregnancy study. CDR3 nucleotide sequence: TGTGCCAGCAGCTCACTACCGGGACAGGGGGCGATAGGCAATCAGCCCCAGCATTTT. This sequence encodes CASSSLPGQGAIGNQPQHF.